This T cell receptor (beta chain) was identified during a study of response to subunit inactivated influenza vaccine. This clonotype was picked up a small number of times. Its target is not known. General study results and limits: Each seasonal influenza vaccination recruits few new T cells, the authors suggested.

CDR1 and CDR2 from the germline V gene are LGHNA and YSLEER. V lost 1 base to trimming and J lost 1 base, with 14 bases between them. The CDR3 is 16 amino acids. Via MiXCR, TCRdb re-called the RT-PCR reads, giving one row per CDR3 protein. The sample records hundreds of thousands of distinct CDR3 sequences, 15% to 17% being singletons. The sequence was obtained from a man in his fifties or sixties who received an inactivated influenza vaccine. The chain recombines TRBV4-3 with TRBJ2-7; TRBD2 might be the D (6 bases). The material was PBMCs from blood, obtained 12 days after vaccination. In nucleotides, the CDR3 is TGCGCCAGCAGCCAAGTGGTTAGCGGTGGTTCCTACGAGCAGTACTTC. Translating gives CASSQVVSGGSYEQYF.